This TCR beta chain is from a study of T-cell reconstitution after alpha-beta-depleted transplantation in children. Study-wide results and caveats: At around two months after transplant, the alpha-beta T cells were reportedly derived from several hundred expanded clones that came from non-depleted graft cells. Surviving recipient T cells and intrathymic progenitors accounted for some patients' high TCRbeta diversity at day 60. It was newly produced T cells that mostly accounted for T-cell counts and diversity one year after transplant.

On this clonotype: Its antigen is undetermined.

CDR3 length equals 18 residues. Unmatched junction bases numbered 17, after V lost 2 bases and J lost 9 bases. Germline V gene data show CDR1 as LNHNV and CDR2 as YYDKDF (reference sequence). The TCRbeta library incorporated unique molecular identifiers. From the PCR reads, TCRdb called clonotypes with MiXCR, one entry per CDR3 protein. The data hold approximately 800,000 distinct CDR3 sequences, with 15% to 20% observed a single time. This receptor was identified in a male patient younger than 18 who had a stem cell transplant for acute lymphoblastic leukemia, so the T cells may come from the graft donor. The V and J genes are TRBV15 and TRBJ2-2, with 8 bases aligning to TRBD2. This material consisted of PBMCs, mostly from graft donor cells, taken 360 days after TCRalphabeta/CD19-depleted stem cell transplant. The CDR3 sequence is CATSRRNEAGARPRELFF. The CDR3 nucleotides are TGTGCCACCAGCAGAAGAAACGAAGCGGGAGCCCGCCCCCGGGAGCTGTTTTTT.